These 26 T cell receptor beta chains were all obtained from the same sample, sequenced in a study of shared clonotypes between healthy human individuals. Sequencing used immunoSEQ multiplex PCR; TCRdb keeps in-frame clones, though not all of them. The profile covers fewer than 850,000 clones, with less than 80% appearing a single time and under 2% taken by the ten largest. What was sequenced was memory CD4+ T cells sorted from blood. Subset here: CD45RA-negative fraction. The receptors were sampled from a woman in her twenties or thirties in good health.

This clone has a handful of counts. At the DNA level, this CDR3 is encoded by other sequences in the same sample as well. This chain joins TRBV14 and TRBJ2-7, with 7 nucleotides matching TRBD1. Per the germline V gene, CDR1 is SGHDN and CDR2 is FVKESK. V was clipped by 0 bases and J by 3 bases; unmatched bases: 5. CDR3 length: 15 residues. The CDR3 DNA follows: TGTGCCAGCAGCCAAGATCGTCGACAGGGCTACGAGCAGTACTTC. Its protein product is CASSQDRRQGYEQYF.

The chain combines TRBV28 with TRBJ2-6; 8 positions match TRBD2. The germline V gene encodes CDR1 MDHEN and CDR2 SYDVKM. V shed 8 bases, J shed 2 bases, and the junction held 8 bases outside the gene matches. CDR3 length equals 16 residues. The CDR3 DNA reads TGTGCCAGCGCCCCGGGGGGGGAGACTGGGGCCAACGTCCTGACTTTC. Translating gives CASAPGGETGANVLTF.

About this clone itself: This sample also contains other DNA sequences that code for the same CDR3. V and J are TRBV2 and TRBJ1-5; unclear D gene. Deletions cut 5 bases from V and 3 bases from J, with 8 bases between. CDR1 is SNHLY and CDR2 is FYNNEI in the germline V gene. There are 13 residues in the CDR3. CDR3 sequence reads: CASSIESNQPQHF. For the CDR3, the DNA is TGTGCCAGCAGTATTGAGTCCAATCAGCCCCAGCATTTT.

This clone was counted many times. V and J are TRBV7-8 and TRBJ1-5; no firm D call. The CDR3 consists of 12 residues. Looked up from germline, CDR1 is SGHVS and CDR2 is FQNEAQ. The V end was cut by 3 bases, the J end by 9 bases, with 9 bases between. The CDR3 loop reads CASSFSSGPQHF. The CDR3 DNA reads as TGTGCCAGCAGCTTTTCCTCGGGGCCCCAGCATTTT.

This chain connects TRBV5-6 to TRBJ1-1, with 9 bases identical to TRBD1. This CDR3 spans 17 amino acids. The V segment lost 2 bases and the J segment 0 bases; nucleotides outside the gene matches: 8. The germline gives CDR1 SGHDT, CDR2 YYEEEE. The CDR3: CASSFKGTGLLNTEAFF. In DNA form, the CDR3 reads TGTGCCAGCAGCTTTAAAGGGACAGGGCTTTTGAACACTGAAGCTTTCTTT.

A remark on this clone: This same CDR3 is encoded by further DNA sequences in the sample. The J gene is TRBJ2-5, the V gene TRBV27, with D hard to call. Trimming shortened V by 0 bases and J by 4 bases, and 3 bases separated the two germline ends. The CDR3 runs 12 residues. The germline V gene has CDR1 MNHEY and CDR2 SMNVEV (reference sequence). CDR3 DNA sequence: TGTGCCAGCAGTTTATCGAGAGAGACCCAGTACTTC. It specifies CASSLSRETQYF.

This clone was counted at least ten times. The chain joins TRBV19 to TRBJ2-1; 9 bases are shared with TRBD2. After removal of 3 bases from V and 6 bases from J, the junction contained 6 bases not matched to a gene. This CDR3 has 15 amino acids. Germline-derived CDR1 and CDR2 are LNHDA and SQIVND (reference sequence). CDR3 in amino acids: CASSILAGALNEQFF. The CDR3 nucleotides are TGTGCCAGTAGTATCTTAGCGGGAGCACTCAATGAGCAGTTCTTC.

The rearrangement links TRBV19 to TRBJ1-1; D is ambiguous. This CDR3 has 15 residues. Germline loops: CDR1 LNHDA, CDR2 SQIVND (reference sequence). Trimming took 6 bases from V and 4 from J, leaving 18 bases between them. CDR3 nucleotide sequence: TGTGCCAGTAGCTCGCGGGGTACTTTTGGCACTGAAGCTTTCTTT. Amino acid sequence: CASSSRGTFGTEAFF.

This clone was counted only a few times. CDR3 nucleotide sequence: TGTGCCAGCAGCTTGGGCCTGGGCAGTATAAACACCGGGGAGCTGTTTTTT. Its protein is CASSLGLGSINTGELFF. V gene TRBV5-4 combines with J gene TRBJ2-2, with D hard to call. V was trimmed by 0 bases and J by 2 bases, leaving 14 bases between them. Germline CDR1 and CDR2: SGHNT and YYREEE (reference sequence). CDR3 length equals 17 residues.

The chain joins TRBV19 to TRBJ1-1; TRBD1 might be the D (5 bases). The CDR3 has 13 residues. Germline assignment: CDR1 LNHDA and CDR2 SQIVND (reference sequence). With 4 bases removed from V and 3 bases from J, the gap between germline ends came to 9 bases. The CDR3 spells CASSTDRYTEAFF. Written as DNA, the CDR3 is TGTGCCAGTAGTACAGACAGATACACTGAAGCTTTCTTT.

This clone was seen a handful of times. The chain carries TRBV5-1 and TRBJ1-2; tentative D call: TRBD1 (5 bases). In germline, CDR1 is SGHRS, CDR2 YFSETQ. V lost 0 bases, J lost 3 bases, and 9 bases lay in between. The length of the CDR3 is 14 residues. The CDR3 region has the DNA TGCGCCAGCAGCTTGGGACAGCAATACTATGGCTACACCTTC. Protein product: CASSLGQQYYGYTF. The variable domain in full, with the rest retrieved from reference TRBV5-1 and TRBJ1-2, is KAGVTQTPRYLIKTRGQQVTLSCSPISGHRSVSWYQQTPGQGLQFLFEYFSETQRNKGNFPGRFSGRQFSNSRSEMNVSTLELGDSALYLCASSLGQQYYGYTFGSGTRLTVV.

This clone was counted a single time. The rearrangement uses TRBV27 and TRBJ1-6; 11 bases align to TRBD1. Germline V gene data show CDR1 as MNHEY and CDR2 as SMNVEV (reference sequence). J lost 6 bases, V lost 6 bases, and 4 bases had no gene match. The CDR3 consists of 15 residues. The chain's CDR3 is CASRGQGAGNSPLHF. Here the CDR3 DNA reads TGTGCCAGCAGAGGACAGGGGGCGGGTAATTCACCCCTCCACTTT.

In its sample, this clone was seen a few times. The chain joins TRBV11-2 to TRBJ2-7, with D possibly TRBD1 on 6 matching bases. Germline V CDR1 and CDR2: SGHAT, FQNNGV. This CDR3 is 16 amino acids long. V was trimmed by 0 bases and J by 0 bases, leaving 12 bases between them. The CDR3 nucleotides read TGTGCCAGCAGCTTAGATAATCAGGGGCTCTCCTACGAGCAGTACTTC. As protein: CASSLDNQGLSYEQYF.

J is TRBJ2-2 and V is TRBV9; 8 nucleotides line up with TRBD1. The J segment lost 1 base and the V segment lost 2 bases, leaving 1 base of the junction unmatched. Germline V gives CDR1 SGDLS, CDR2 YYNGEE. This CDR3 is built from 15 residues. The CDR3, as DNA: TGTGCCAGCAGCGTCAGGGGGCAGAACACCGGGGAGCTGTTTTTT. Its translation is CASSVRGQNTGELFF.

About this clone: A read error may account for a junction end that differs from germline. The sample has other DNA sequences that encode this CDR3 too. The genes are TRBV9 and TRBJ1-1, with D perhaps TRBD1 (6 bases). Germline loops: CDR1 SGDLS, CDR2 YYNGEE. This CDR3 has 15 amino acids. CDR3 sequence: CASSVGGGGSTEAFF. The CDR3 region has the DNA TGTGCCAGTAGCGTAGGAGGGGGAGGGAGCACTGAAGCTTTCTTT. Drawing the rest from reference TRBV9 and TRBJ1-1, the complete variable domain is DSGVTQTPKHLITATGQRVTLRCSPRSGDLSVYWYQQSLDQGLQFLIQYYNGEERAKGNILERFSAQQFPDLHSELNLSSLELGDSALYFCASSVGGGGSTEAFFGQGTRLTVV.

The chain has TRBV25-1 and TRBJ2-1; TRBD2 might be the D (6 bases). CDR3 size: 17 residues. Looked up from germline, CDR1 is MGHDK and CDR2 is SYGVNS. Trimming stripped 1 base from V and 5 bases from J, with 18 bases between. The CDR3 DNA sequence: TGTGCCAGCAGTGAATCCGTTGGGGCGGGATTTGACAATGAGCAGTTCTTC. Encoded protein: CASSESVGAGFDNEQFF.

J is TRBJ2-7 and V is TRBV14; 7 bases are a match to TRBD2. This CDR3 is built from 16 residues. The J segment lost 2 bases and the V segment lost 3 bases, leaving 10 bases of the junction unmatched. Germline lookup yields CDR1 SGHDN and CDR2 FVKESK. The CDR3 nucleotides read TGTGCCAGCAGCCAGTCTCCCGACGGGAGGCCCTACGAGCAGTACTTC. Amino acid sequence: CASSQSPDGRPYEQYF.

The sample holds a few counts of this clone. The chain couples TRBV6-5 to TRBJ1-4; no reliable D call. This CDR3 has 14 amino acids. Germline V lookup: CDR1 MNHEY, CDR2 SVGAGI. V was clipped by 5 bases and J by 0 bases, with 7 bases between them. The CDR3 spells CASSMSATNEKLFF. In DNA, the CDR3 is TGTGCCAGCAGTATGAGTGCAACTAATGAAAAACTGTTTTTT.

V is TRBV21-1 and J is TRBJ2-1; the DNA was not compared with TRBD2, the D call given in the table. TRBV21-1 is noted as a pseudogene. CDR3 length: 16 residues. The CDR3 sequence: CASRSPLAGPSNEQFF. Written as DNA, the CDR3 is TGTGCCAGCAGATCACCGCTAGCGGGCCCATCCAATGAGCAGTTCTTC.

This clone appeared a few times. This specimen includes other DNA sequences encoding the same CDR3. The J gene is TRBJ1-2, the V gene TRBV30; D is ambiguous. V was pared by 3 bases and J by 2 bases, with 4 bases between. Per the germline V gene, CDR1 is GTSNPN and CDR2 is SVGIG (reference sequence). This CDR3 comprises 11 residues. The DNA of the CDR3 is TGTGCCTGGAGCACGAACTATGGCTACACCTTC. It encodes CAWSTNYGYTF.

The rearrangement uses TRBV6-5 and TRBJ1-2; unclear D gene. Trimming stripped 0 bases from V and 2 bases from J, with 10 bases between. The germline V gene has CDR1 MNHEY and CDR2 SVGAGI. CDR3 length equals 15 residues. As DNA, the CDR3 is TGTGCCAGCAGTTACTCGATGGCCGGGAACTATGGCTACACCTTC. It translates to CASSYSMAGNYGYTF.

The chain joins TRBV5-4 to TRBJ1-2, with D uncertain. Germline CDR1 and CDR2: SGHNT and YYREEE (reference sequence). This CDR3 is 17 amino acids long. V lost 0 bases and J lost 3, with 18 bases in between. CDR3 DNA: TGTGCCAGCAGCTTGGGAGTTTGGGCAGACCCGTACTATGGCTACACCTTC. As protein: CASSLGVWADPYYGYTF. Full variable domain (missing parts from reference TRBV5-4 and TRBJ1-2): ETGVTQSPTHLIKTRGQQVTLRCSSQSGHNTVSWYQQALGQGPQFIFQYYREEENGRGNFPPRFSGLQFPNYSSELNVNALELDDSALYLCASSLGVWADPYYGYTFGSGTRLTVV.

The table lists this clone with a few counts. The chain is built from TRBV6-5 and TRBJ2-7; 12 nucleotides match TRBD2. Germline V gene sequence: CDR1 MNHEY, CDR2 SVGAGI. This CDR3 comprises 15 residues. The V segment lost 6 bases and the J segment 3 bases; nucleotides outside the gene matches: 6. CDR3 in amino acids: CASRGATSGSYEQYF. The CDR3 DNA follows: TGTGCCAGCAGGGGGGCGACTAGCGGGAGCTACGAGCAGTACTTC.

This clone has just a few counts. The chain joins TRBV5-8 to TRBJ1-5; no definite D call. V gave up 0 bases and J gave up 5 bases, with 9 bases separating them. This CDR3 comprises 14 residues. Germline V gene lookup returns CDR1 SGHTS and CDR2 YDEGEE. CDR3 amino acids: CASSLGWSDQPQHF. The CDR3 nucleotides read TGTGCCAGCAGCTTGGGATGGAGCGATCAGCCCCAGCATTTT.

This chain connects TRBV10-3 to TRBJ2-3; D might be TRBD1 (6 bases). CDR3 length: 12 amino acids. Between the trimmed V and J ends, which lost 4 bases and 7 bases, there was a span of 9 bases. Germline V gene sequence: CDR1 ENHRY, CDR2 SYGVKD. The CDR3 DNA sequence: TGTGCCATCAGTGCACAGGGACATACGCAGTATTTT. The encoded protein is CAISAQGHTQYF.

The rearrangement joins TRBV25-1 to TRBJ2-1, with TRBD2 matching over 8 bases. Germline trimming cut 6 bases from V and 4 bases from J; bases unmatched to any gene: 11. Germline V CDR1 and CDR2: MGHDK, SYGVNS. The length of the CDR3 is 16 residues. CDR3 DNA: TGTGCCAGCAGCCCCATCGGTAGCGGGATTTACAATGAGCAGTTCTTC. Translated: CASSPIGSGIYNEQFF.